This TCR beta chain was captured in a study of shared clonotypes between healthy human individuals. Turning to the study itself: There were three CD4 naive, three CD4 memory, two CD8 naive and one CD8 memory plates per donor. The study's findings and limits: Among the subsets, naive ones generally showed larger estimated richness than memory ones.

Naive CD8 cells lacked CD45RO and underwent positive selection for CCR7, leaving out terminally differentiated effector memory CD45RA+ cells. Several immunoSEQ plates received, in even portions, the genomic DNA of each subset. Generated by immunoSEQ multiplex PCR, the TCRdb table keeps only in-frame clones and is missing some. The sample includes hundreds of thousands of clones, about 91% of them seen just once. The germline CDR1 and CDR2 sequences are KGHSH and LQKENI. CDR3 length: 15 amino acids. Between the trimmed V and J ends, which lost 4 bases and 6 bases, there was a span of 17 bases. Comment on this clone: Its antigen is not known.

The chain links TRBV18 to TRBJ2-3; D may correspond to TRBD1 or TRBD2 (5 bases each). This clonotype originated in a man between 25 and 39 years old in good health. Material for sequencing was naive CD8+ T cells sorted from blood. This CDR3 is CASSQPGTARDTQYF. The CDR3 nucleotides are TGTGCCAGCTCACAACCAGGGACCGCCCGTGATACGCAGTATTTT.